The entry below gives a single T cell receptor (beta chain) sequence along with its context. The data stem from a study of blood T cell repertoires in COVID-19. Study in general: The analysed material was cDNA or gDNA that came from T cells, B-cell-depleted T cells, or PBMCs.

Germline lookup yields CDR1 SGHAT and CDR2 FQNNGV. Trimming stripped 5 bases from V and 5 bases from J, with 12 bases between. This CDR3 region has 13 residues. Sequenced by immunoSEQ multiplex PCR; TCRdb stores in-frame clones only, minus some. The sample yields about 68,000 clones, 65% to 90% seen once. The material sequenced was peripheral blood. The chain combines TRBV11-2 with TRBJ1-2; D might be TRBD1 (6 bases). The receptor was isolated from a man in his forties or fifties with acute or convalescent COVID-19. The DNA for the CDR3 is TGTGCCAGCAGCCTGGACAGTGTTTATGGCTACACCTTC. Translating gives CASSLDSVYGYTF.